This passage covers 11 T cell receptor beta chains from one sample sequenced in a study of breast tumors, draining lymph nodes, adjacent tissues. Samples came from axillary lymph nodes draining the breast cancer. MiXCR was run by TCRdb on the multiplex PCR reads, yielding one entry per CDR3 protein. The sample contains under 150,000 distinct CDR3 sequences, approximately 20% of which appear only once. Sequencing used axillary lymph node tissue. The receptors stem from a female donor with breast cancer. Some clones in this sample may be carry-over from other donors' samples.

This clonotype was observed many times. J is TRBJ2-1 and V is TRBV7-3, with TRBD2 matching 10 bases. Germline CDR1 SGHTA, CDR2 FQGTGA. J lost 4 bases, V lost 0 bases, and 3 bases had no gene match. The CDR3 spans 16 residues. CDR3 sequence (DNA): TGTGCCAGCAGCTTAACAGGGACTAGCGTATACAATGAGCAGTTCTTC. It is translated as CASSLTGTSVYNEQFF.

In the case of this clonotype: Just one base apart from a much larger clone, this may be a read error. V and J are TRBV5-1 and TRBJ2-2; no reliable D call. Trimming cost V 7 bases and J 4 bases, with 5 bases left between them. Germline V gene lookup returns CDR1 SGHRS and CDR2 YFSETQ. The CDR3 runs to 11 residues. The CDR3 is CASGCTGELFF. CDR3 in DNA: TGCGCCAGCGGCTGCACCGGGGAGCTGTTTTTT.

The chain uses TRBV4-2 and TRBJ1-6, with TRBD1 identical over 9 bases. Germline V CDR1 and CDR2: LGHNA, YNFKEQ. The length of the CDR3 is 16 residues. V dropped 0 bases and J dropped 5; count of bases not matched to a gene: 2. The CDR3 nucleotides are TGTGCCAGCAGCCAAGAGGGGACAGGGAATAATTCACCCCTCCACTTT. Protein: CASSQEGTGNNSPLHF.

The genes are TRBV5-4 and TRBJ2-1; TRBD2 matches 7 bases. CDR1 SGHNT and CDR2 YYREEE come from the germline V gene (reference sequence). CDR3 size: 14 residues. The J segment lost 8 bases and the V segment lost 0 bases, leaving 5 bases of the junction unmatched. For the CDR3, the DNA is TGTGCCAGCAGCTTGGGGGGACTAATCGATGAGCAGTTCTTC. It encodes CASSLGGLIDEQFF.

A word on this clonotype: This may be a read error: a much more frequent sequence differs by one nucleotide. The rearrangement uses TRBV20-1 and TRBJ2-4, with no clear D. CDR1 DFQATT and CDR2 SNEGSKA come from the germline V gene (reference sequence). Deletions cut 3 bases from V and 11 bases from J, with 14 bases between. This CDR3 has 12 residues. CDR3 loop: CSASSLSNVQYF. In DNA, the CDR3 is TGCAGTGCTAGCAGCCTATCTAACGTTCAGTACTTC.

The chain joins TRBV30 to TRBJ2-1; a possible D gene is TRBD2 (6 bases). This CDR3 contains 13 residues. V lost 0 bases, J lost 6 bases, and 9 bases lay in between. Germline values: CDR1 GTSNPN, CDR2 SVGIG (reference sequence). The CDR3 loop reads CAWSVTSSNEQFF. For the CDR3, the DNA is TGTGCCTGGAGTGTAACTAGCTCCAATGAGCAGTTCTTC.

Concerning this clonotype itself: Just one base apart from a much larger clone, this may be a read error. The V and J genes are TRBV7-2 and TRBJ1-5, with 8 positions matching TRBD1. This CDR3 spans 15 amino acids. Germline V gene sequence: CDR1 SGHTA, CDR2 FQGNSA. The CDR3 reads CASSLDAGGNQPQQF. The CDR3 region has the DNA TGTGCCAGCAGCTTAGACGCAGGGGGCAATCAGCCCCAGCAGTTT.

This clonotype was detected many times. The V and J genes are TRBV4-1 and TRBJ2-3, with a possible D match to TRBD1 (5 bases). Between the trimmed V and J ends, which lost 0 bases and 2 bases, there was a span of 9 bases. Germline V CDR1 and CDR2: MGHRA, YSYEKL. CDR3 length: 15 amino acids. The CDR3 loop reads CASSQEAGFTDTQYF. The CDR3, as DNA: TGCGCCAGCAGCCAAGAAGCAGGGTTCACAGATACGCAGTATTTT.

Ten or more counts support this clonotype. DNA of the CDR3: TGTGCCAGCAGTGATTCGTCTGGGACTCAGCCCCAGCATTTT. Residues: CASSDSSGTQPQHF. This chain uses TRBV2 with TRBJ1-5; D might be TRBD1 (5 bases). Trimming cost V 3 bases and J 6 bases, with 12 bases left between them. CDR3 length: 14 amino acids. The V gene's germline CDR1 is SNHLY and CDR2 FYNNEI.

In its sample, this clonotype was seen many times. The V call is TRBV20-1, the J call TRBJ2-7; maybe TRBD2 (6 bases). The length of the CDR3 is 15 residues. Germline V lookup: CDR1 DFQATT, CDR2 SNEGSKA (reference sequence). Between the trimmed V and J ends, which lost 3 bases and 3 bases, there was a span of 18 bases. CDR3 sequence reads: CSASKSSGGNYEQYF. The CDR3 nucleotides read TGCAGTGCTAGTAAAAGTAGCGGAGGGAACTACGAGCAGTACTTC.

Many counts were recorded for this clonotype. This chain connects TRBV7-8 to TRBJ2-5; 10 bases align to TRBD2. Per germline, CDR1 SGHVS and CDR2 FQNEAQ. This CDR3 region has 14 residues. The trim removed 3 bases at V and 5 bases at J, leaving 3 bases unmatched. The CDR3 nucleotides are TGTGCCAGCAGCTTCCAAGCGGGAGGGGAGACCCAGTACTTC. It codes for CASSFQAGGETQYF.